This passage covers 29 T cell receptor beta chains from one sample sequenced in a study of radiation and T cells in renal cell carcinoma. Sequenced by immunoSEQ multiplex PCR; TCRdb stores in-frame clones only, minus some. The sample holds about 130,000 clones, about 88% seen once. Time point reported: baseline pretreatment blood. Treatment meaning: 15 Gy SBRT to primary tumor, nephrectomy 4 weeks later. Sequencing used blood, obtained from a patient whose treatment included radiotherapy and nephrectomy. All receptors derive from a woman aged 45 to 65 with renal cell carcinoma.

The J gene is TRBJ1-1, the V gene TRBV19, with D hard to call. The CDR3 length is 14 residues. V was trimmed by 7 bases and J by 1 base, leaving 13 bases between them. Germline V gives CDR1 LNHDA, CDR2 SQIVND (reference sequence). As DNA, the CDR3 is TGTGCCAGTACCTTCTCCGGGCAGAACACTGAAGCTTTCTTT. It translates to CASTFSGQNTEAFF. Looking up the rest from reference TRBV19 and TRBJ1-1 gives the full variable domain: DGGITQSPKYLFRKEGQNVTLSCEQNLNHDAMYWYRQDPGQGLRLIYYSQIVNDFQKGDIAEGYSVSREKKESFPLTVTSAQKNPTAFYLCASTFSGQNTEAFFGQGTRLTVV.

Of note for this clone: The junction shows a germline mismatch at one end, possibly a read error. The rearrangement links TRBV7-7 to TRBJ2-7; a possible D gene is TRBD2 (6 bases). The CDR3 has 15 residues. Germline assignment: CDR1 SSHAT and CDR2 FNYEAQ (reference sequence). The CDR3, as DNA: TGTGCTAGCAGCTTAGAGTGGGGGACTGCCTACGAGCAGTACTTC. Encoded protein: CASSLEWGTAYEQYF.

The chain combines TRBV9 with TRBJ1-1, with D uncertain. Per the germline V gene, CDR1 is SGDLS and CDR2 is YYNGEE. The V end was cut by 1 base, the J end by 8 bases, with 18 bases between. The CDR3 totals 15 residues. The CDR3 here is CASSVTRAGREEAFF. The CDR3 coding sequence is TGTGCCAGCAGCGTAACTCGGGCAGGTCGAGAGGAAGCTTTCTTT. The variable domain in full, with the rest retrieved from reference TRBV9 and TRBJ1-1, is DSGVTQTPKHLITATGQRVTLRCSPRSGDLSVYWYQQSLDQGLQFLIQYYNGEERAKGNILERFSAQQFPDLHSELNLSSLELGDSALYFCASSVTRAGREEAFFGQGTRLTVV.

This chain connects TRBV29-1 to TRBJ2-1; no clear D. V was cut by 4 bases and J by 0 bases, with 19 bases left in between. The germline V gene encodes CDR1 SQVTM and CDR2 ANQGSEA. The CDR3 is 17 residues long. The CDR3 loop reads CSVGPPIGYSSYNEQFF. The DNA for the CDR3 is TGCAGCGTTGGGCCCCCTATCGGCTACAGCTCCTACAATGAGCAGTTCTTC.

The CDR3 DNA follows: TGTGCCAGTAGTATTTTTTCGGACAGAGCCTACGAGCAGTACTTC. This translates into CASSIFSDRAYEQYF. The chain couples TRBV19 to TRBJ2-7; maybe TRBD1 (6 bases). Trimming cost V 3 bases and J 2 bases, with 14 bases left between them. Germline V lookup: CDR1 LNHDA, CDR2 SQIVND (reference sequence). The CDR3 extends over 15 amino acids.

The chain has TRBV9 and TRBJ2-2; D gene uncertain. The CDR3 runs 13 residues. Germline V gene lookup returns CDR1 SGDLS and CDR2 YYNGEE. V gave up 4 bases and J gave up 7 bases, with 11 bases separating them. The CDR3 loop is CASSSSSLGELFF. The DNA of the CDR3 is TGTGCCAGCAGCTCAAGTAGCCTCGGGGAGCTGTTTTTT.

The chain combines TRBV5-6 with TRBJ1-2, with TRBD1 matching over 7 bases. The junction had 8 bases not matched to a gene; V was cut back by 1 base and J by 8 bases. The CDR3 contains 14 residues. Germline V gives CDR1 SGHDT, CDR2 YYEEEE. The CDR3 is CASSLIGGGRGYTF. In nucleotides, the CDR3 is TGTGCCAGCAGCTTGATCGGAGGGGGCCGGGGCTACACCTTC.

This sequence joins TRBV7-9 and TRBJ1-1; D is unresolved. CDR1 SEHNR and CDR2 FQNEAQ come from the germline V gene (reference sequence). The CDR3 extends over 13 amino acids. V dropped 1 base and J dropped 7 bases, with 10 bases sitting between them. CDR3 residues: CASSLVRQIEAFF. The CDR3 DNA follows: TGTGCCAGCAGCTTAGTTCGGCAAATTGAAGCTTTCTTT.

The chain recombines TRBV18 with TRBJ2-2, with D perhaps being TRBD1 or TRBD2 (5 bases each). Trimming stripped 2 bases from V and 0 bases from J, with 10 bases between. This CDR3 has 16 residues. Germline loops: CDR1 KGHSH, CDR2 LQKENI. CDR3 amino acids: CASSPMGPTNTGELFF. DNA of the CDR3: TGTGCCAGCTCACCAATGGGACCGACGAACACCGGGGAGCTGTTTTTT.

The chain combines TRBV19 with TRBJ1-2; no firm D call. The CDR3 loop spans 13 amino acids. CDR1 is LNHDA, CDR2 SQIVND, per germline (reference sequence). Trimming pared 5 bases from V and 3 bases from J, leaving 10 bases between. DNA of the CDR3: TGTGCCAGTAGTCAAGATAGTGACTATGGCTACACCTTC. It specifies CASSQDSDYGYTF.

The chain carries TRBV6-5 and TRBJ2-1; TRBD2 aligns across 14 bases. Germline V CDR1 and CDR2: MNHEY, SVGAGI. The CDR3 is made up of 16 amino acids. Losses at the gene ends were 4 bases for V and 7 bases for J; bases not matched to a gene: 6. CDR3 in amino acids: CASSSSTSGGVNEQFF. DNA of the CDR3: TGTGCCAGCAGTTCATCGACTAGCGGGGGGGTGAATGAGCAGTTCTTC.

J is TRBJ2-1 and V is TRBV7-8; D gene unclear. The CDR3 contains 13 residues. Germline V gives CDR1 SGHVS, CDR2 FQNEAQ. The V and J ends lost 2 bases and 4 bases respectively, with 6 bases between them. Written as DNA, the CDR3 is TGTGCCAGCAGCTTATTACTATACAATGAGCAGTTCTTC. It encodes CASSLLLYNEQFF.

The rearrangement links TRBV27 to TRBJ2-1; TRBD2 aligns across 7 bases. The germline gives CDR1 MNHEY, CDR2 SMNVEV (reference sequence). Trimming took 2 bases from V and 3 from J; bases not matched to a gene: 1. This CDR3 contains 14 residues. The DNA of the CDR3 is TGTGCCAGCAGTTTAGAGCGGGGCTACAATGAGCAGTTCTTC. Amino acid sequence: CASSLERGYNEQFF.

The chain joins TRBV11-2 to TRBJ1-4, with D maybe TRBD1 (5 bases). The V end lost 5 bases, the J end lost 8 bases, and 15 bases lay between the germline ends. Germline assignment: CDR1 SGHAT and CDR2 FQNNGV. The CDR3 spans 14 residues. The CDR3 coding sequence is TGTGCCAGCAGCGTCCGGGGCCGAGGAGAAAAACTGTTTTTT. It specifies CASSVRGRGEKLFF.

The chain joins TRBV10-3 to TRBJ1-1; D unresolved. Germline CDR1 ENHRY, CDR2 SYGVKD. Trimming stripped 6 bases from V and 0 bases from J, with 11 bases between. The CDR3 is 14 amino acids. CDR3: CAIRPGSLNTEAFF. DNA of the CDR3: TGTGCCATCAGACCCGGATCGTTGAACACTGAAGCTTTCTTT.

The V call is TRBV4-1, the J call TRBJ2-2; TRBD1 matches at 10 bases. From germline, CDR1 is MGHRA and CDR2 YSYEKL. The V and J ends lost 4 bases and 8 bases, in that order; junction bases with no gene match: 10. CDR3 length equals 16 residues. The CDR3 DNA is TGCGCCAGCAGCCCTACGGACAGGGGGTTATTGGGGGAGCTGTTTTTT. Residues: CASSPTDRGLLGELFF.

The chain recombines TRBV5-6 with TRBJ1-4, with D unresolved. Trimming pared 0 bases from V and 4 bases from J, leaving 7 bases between. The CDR3 has 14 amino acids. Germline V CDR1 and CDR2: SGHDT, YYEEEE. The CDR3 region is CASSLETGNEKLFF. The CDR3, as DNA: TGTGCCAGCAGCTTGGAGACGGGTAATGAAAAACTGTTTTTT.

This clone was seen a single time. V gene TRBV5-1 combines with J gene TRBJ1-4; no firm D call. CDR3 size: 15 residues. Per germline, CDR1 SGHRS and CDR2 YFSETQ. Trimming took 0 bases from V and 6 from J, leaving 12 bases between them. Written as DNA, the CDR3 is TGCGCCAGCAGCTTGGCCGGGAGGGATGATGAAAAACTGTTTTTT. It codes for CASSLAGRDDEKLFF.

This chain connects TRBV5-4 to TRBJ2-4; TRBD1 agrees at 11 bases. Germline V gene sequence: CDR1 SGHNT, CDR2 YYREEE (reference sequence). With V trimmed by 4 bases and J by 8 bases, 5 bases remained unmatched. There are 14 residues in the CDR3. The CDR3 sequence is CASSVRTGGDIQYF. The CDR3 nucleotides read TGTGCCAGCAGCGTTCGGACAGGGGGCGACATTCAGTACTTC.

The gene calls are TRBV6-6 and TRBJ1-2, with 7 bases matching TRBD1. V trimming: 5 bases; J trimming: 8 bases; junction bases outside the gene matches: 8. This CDR3 is built from 13 residues. Germline CDR1 reads MNHNY; CDR2 reads SVGAGI (reference sequence). CDR3 amino acids: CASSTWGQWGYTF. CDR3 in DNA: TGTGCCAGCAGTACTTGGGGACAGTGGGGCTACACCTTC.

This rearrangement joins TRBV5-1 to TRBJ2-2; D is unresolved. CDR1 SGHRS and CDR2 YFSETQ come from the germline V gene. Deletions cut 0 bases from V and 5 bases from J, with 8 bases between. The CDR3 runs 14 residues. The CDR3: CASSLGQQTGELFF. CDR3 coding DNA: TGCGCCAGCAGCTTGGGACAACAAACCGGGGAGCTGTTTTTT.

The V and J genes are TRBV1 and TRBJ2-4; whether TRBD1, the table's D call, matches the DNA was not checked. TRBV1 counts as a pseudogene. The CDR3 is made up of 18 amino acids. For the CDR3, the DNA is TGCACCAGCAGCCAAGAGACAGGGGGCCGAATAGCCAAAAACATTCAGTACTTC. Its protein product is CTSSQETGGRIAKNIQYF.

This clone was detected only once. The rearrangement links TRBV5-6 to TRBJ2-1; 7 bases match TRBD1. CDR1 is SGHDT and CDR2 is YYEEEE in the germline V gene. The CDR3 covers 16 residues. V dropped 2 bases and J dropped 3; count of bases not matched to a gene: 8. This chain's CDR3 is CASSLLSTGVYNEQFF. CDR3 DNA sequence: TGTGCCAGCAGCTTACTATCCACAGGGGTCTACAATGAGCAGTTCTTC.

The gene calls are TRBV5-1 and TRBJ1-1; D possibly corresponds to TRBD1 (5 bases). This CDR3 contains 15 residues. Trimming pared 1 base from V and 4 bases from J, leaving 14 bases between. CDR1 and CDR2 from the germline V gene are SGHRS and YFSETQ. The DNA of the CDR3 is TGCGCCAGCAGCTTGCGGTCGGGGGATGGCACTGAAGCTTTCTTT. Translation gives CASSLRSGDGTEAFF.

This clone was detected only a few times. The V gene is TRBV14, the J gene TRBJ1-2; D remains unclear. The germline gives CDR1 SGHDN, CDR2 FVKESK. The CDR3 covers 12 residues. The V end was cut by 0 bases, the J end by 8 bases, with 7 bases between. In nucleotides, the CDR3 is TGTGCCAGCAGCCAAGATCTTCGGGGCTACACCTTC. It encodes CASSQDLRGYTF.

The CDR3 coding sequence is TGTGCCTGGAGTAGGGACACTGATCAGCCCCAGCATTTT. Translating it yields CAWSRDTDQPQHF. The V and J genes are TRBV30 and TRBJ1-5, with D possibly TRBD1 on 6 matching bases. The V gene lost 2 bases and the J gene lost 5 bases, with 10 bases spanning the gap. From germline, CDR1 is GTSNPN and CDR2 SVGIG (reference sequence). This CDR3 has 13 residues.

The table lists this clone with a count of one. This chain connects TRBV19 to TRBJ1-1; D perhaps matches TRBD1 (5 bases). The V and J ends lost 3 bases and 5 bases respectively, with 13 bases between them. This CDR3 region has 14 residues. Germline CDR1 LNHDA, CDR2 SQIVND (reference sequence). The CDR3 loop is CASSISGAATEAFF. CDR3 coding DNA: TGTGCCAGTAGTATTAGCGGGGCGGCTACTGAAGCTTTCTTT.

The rearrangement uses TRBV5-6 and TRBJ1-5; D gene ambiguous. Germline CDR1 is SGHDT and CDR2 is YYEEEE. The CDR3 has 13 residues. V was clipped by 1 base and J by 1 base, with 3 bases between them. The CDR3 DNA is TGTGCCAGCAGCTTGTCAAGCAATCAGCCCCAGCATTTT. Translation gives CASSLSSNQPQHF.

The chain couples TRBV5-5 to TRBJ1-1; D might be TRBD1 (5 bases). CDR3 length: 14 residues. Trimming left V 4 bases short and J 5 bases short, with 15 bases between. Germline assignment: CDR1 SGHKS and CDR2 YYEKEE (reference sequence). CDR3 in amino acids: CASSRDPRGTEAFF. CDR3 bases: TGTGCCAGCAGCAGGGACCCGAGAGGGACTGAAGCTTTCTTT.